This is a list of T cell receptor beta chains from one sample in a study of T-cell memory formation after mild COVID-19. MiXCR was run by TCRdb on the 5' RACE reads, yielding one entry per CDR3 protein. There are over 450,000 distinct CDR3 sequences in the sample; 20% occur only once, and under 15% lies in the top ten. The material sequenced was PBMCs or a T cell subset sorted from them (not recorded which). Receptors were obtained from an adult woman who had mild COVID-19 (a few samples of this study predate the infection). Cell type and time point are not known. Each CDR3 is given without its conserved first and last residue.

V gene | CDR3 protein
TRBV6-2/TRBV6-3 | ASSYGARLF
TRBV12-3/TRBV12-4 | ASRRGQGAYTQY
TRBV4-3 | ASSQGTSGIYEQY
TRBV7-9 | ASSHGDREYNEQF
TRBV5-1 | ASSAGTGRAGEQF
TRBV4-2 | ASSQAFGSSYEQY
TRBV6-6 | ASREGPTPETQY
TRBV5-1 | ASSLGGAGEGDTQY
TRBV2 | ASSVGGQLTDTQY
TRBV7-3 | ASSLMGPGNYNEQF
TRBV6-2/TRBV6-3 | ASSPSLGGYT
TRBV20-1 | SAREAGRQF
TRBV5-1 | ASSLVAKGETQY
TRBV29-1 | SVVVTGGRDTQY
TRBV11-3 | ASSHRTGGLQETQY